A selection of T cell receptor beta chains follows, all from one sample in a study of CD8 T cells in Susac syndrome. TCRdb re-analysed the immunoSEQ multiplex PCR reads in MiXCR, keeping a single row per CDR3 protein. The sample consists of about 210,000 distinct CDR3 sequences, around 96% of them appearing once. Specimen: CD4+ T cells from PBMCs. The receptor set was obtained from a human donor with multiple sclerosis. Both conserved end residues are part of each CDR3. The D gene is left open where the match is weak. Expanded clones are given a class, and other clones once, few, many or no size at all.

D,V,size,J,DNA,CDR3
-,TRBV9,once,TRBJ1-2,TGTGCCAGCAGCGCCCGGGCGGCGAATAGCCTCTATGGCTACACCTTC,CASSARAANSLYGYTF
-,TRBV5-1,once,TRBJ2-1,TGCGCCAGCAGCCCGGAACTAGCTTACAATGAGCAGTTCTTC,CASSPELAYNEQFF
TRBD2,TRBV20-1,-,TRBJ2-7,TGCAGTGCTAGACCGGACGGGGGGAGGTACGAGCAGTACTTC,CSARPDGGRYEQYF
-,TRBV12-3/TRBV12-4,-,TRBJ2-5,TGTGCCAGCACCAAGGAACAGAGGGTAAAGACCCAGTACTTC,CASTKEQRVKTQYF
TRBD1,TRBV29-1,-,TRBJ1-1,TGCAGCGTTGTGGGTTCCCGGGACAGGGGGACGAACACTGAAGCTTTCTTT,CSVVGSRDRGTNTEAFF
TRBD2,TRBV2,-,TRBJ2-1,TGTGCCATCGCCGGGACTAGCAGGAATGAGCAGTTCTTC,CAIAGTSRNEQFF
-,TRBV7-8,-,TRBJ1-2,TGTGCCAGCAGCTTAGGGGGCCCCACAGACCTGCGGGGTGGCTACACCTTC,CASSLGGPTDLRGGYTF
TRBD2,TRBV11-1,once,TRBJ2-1,TGTGCCAGCAGCTTAGTGCGTCTGAGCGGGGGGGCAGATGAGCAGTTCTTC,CASSLVRLSGGADEQFF
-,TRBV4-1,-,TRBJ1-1,TGCGCCAGCAGCCAGCCCAGAGGGGGCACTGAAGCTTTCTTT,CASSQPRGGTEAFF
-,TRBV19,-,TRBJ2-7,TGTGCCAGTAGTATGTTTCAGGGAGTCTACGAGCAGTACTTC,CASSMFQGVYEQYF
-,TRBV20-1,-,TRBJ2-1,TGCAGTGCTAGGGTGGACCTCACCTACAATGAGCAGTTCTTC,CSARVDLTYNEQFF
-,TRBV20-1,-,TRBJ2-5,TGCAGTGCTAGAGTAGTCCTCCTTCAAGAGACCCAGTACTTC,CSARVVLLQETQYF
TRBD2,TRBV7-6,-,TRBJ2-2,TGTGCCAGCAGCTTAACCCGGGAGGGGGCCGGGGAGCTGTTTTTT,CASSLTREGAGELFF
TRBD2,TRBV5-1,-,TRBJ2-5,TGCGCCAGCAGCTTCACTCCCCCGGGACTAGCGGGAGTCGAGACCCAGTACTTC,CASSFTPPGLAGVETQYF
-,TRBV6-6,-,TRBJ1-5,TGTGCCAGCCTTCGACCGGGACAGCCCCAGCATTTT,CASLRPGQPQHF
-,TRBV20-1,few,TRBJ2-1,TGCAGTGCTCGGGACTACAATGAGCAGTTCTTC,CSARDYNEQFF
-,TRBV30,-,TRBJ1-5,TGTGCCTGGAGCAAGACACTCCATAGCAATCAGCCCCAGCATTTT,CAWSKTLHSNQPQHF
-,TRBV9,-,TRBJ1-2,TGTGCCAGCAGCGTAGAGGAGGGCTATGGCTACACCTTC,CASSVEEGYGYTF
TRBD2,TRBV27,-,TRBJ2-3,TGTGCCAGCAGTTATAGCGGGAGCCCAGATACGCAGTATTTT,CASSYSGSPDTQYF
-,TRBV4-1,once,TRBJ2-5,TGCGCCAGCAGCCCCCAGACTGTCGGACTATACCAAGAGACCCAGTACTTC,CASSPQTVGLYQETQYF
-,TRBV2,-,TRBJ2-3,TGTGCCAGCAGTGAAATGAGGGCAGGGGGGCGAGATACGCAGTATTTT,CASSEMRAGGRDTQYF
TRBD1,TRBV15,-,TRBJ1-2,TGTGCCACCAGCAGATGGACAGGGCGCTCTGACTATGGCTACACCTTC,CATSRWTGRSDYGYTF
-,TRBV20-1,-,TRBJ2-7,TGCAGTGGCGGAGTAGCGGCTACCTACGAGCAGTACTTC,CSGGVAATYEQYF
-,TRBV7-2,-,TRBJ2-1,TGTGCCAGCAGCTTAGATACCTCTACTTGGAATGAGCAGTTCTTC,CASSLDTSTWNEQFF
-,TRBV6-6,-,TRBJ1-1,TGTGCCAGCAGTTCATCGACTAGACAGAGCAACACTGAAGCTTTCTTT,CASSSSTRQSNTEAFF